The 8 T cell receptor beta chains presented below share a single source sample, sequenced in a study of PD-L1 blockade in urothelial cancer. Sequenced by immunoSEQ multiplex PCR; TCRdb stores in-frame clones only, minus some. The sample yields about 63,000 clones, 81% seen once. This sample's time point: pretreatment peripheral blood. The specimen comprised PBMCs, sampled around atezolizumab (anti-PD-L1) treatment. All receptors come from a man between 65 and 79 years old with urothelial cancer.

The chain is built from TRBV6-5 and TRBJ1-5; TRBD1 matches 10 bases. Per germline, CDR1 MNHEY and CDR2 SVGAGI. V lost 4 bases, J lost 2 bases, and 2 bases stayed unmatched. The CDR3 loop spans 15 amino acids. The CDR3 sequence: CASSSGQGGNQPQHF. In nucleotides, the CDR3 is TGTGCCAGCAGTTCAGGACAGGGGGGCAATCAGCCCCAGCATTTT.

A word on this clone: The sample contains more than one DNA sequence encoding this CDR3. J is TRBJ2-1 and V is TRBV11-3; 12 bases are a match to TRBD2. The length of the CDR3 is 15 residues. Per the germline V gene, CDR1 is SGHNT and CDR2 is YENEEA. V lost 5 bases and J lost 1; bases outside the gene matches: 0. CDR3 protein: CASSLAGGSYNEQFF. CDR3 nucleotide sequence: TGTGCCAGCAGCCTAGCGGGAGGGTCCTACAATGAGCAGTTCTTC.

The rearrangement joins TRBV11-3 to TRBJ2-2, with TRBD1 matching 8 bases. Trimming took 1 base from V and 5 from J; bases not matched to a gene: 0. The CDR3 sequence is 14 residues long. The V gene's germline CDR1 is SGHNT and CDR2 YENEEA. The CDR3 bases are TGTGCCAGCAGCTTAGGACAGGGGACCGGGGAGCTGTTTTTT. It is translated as CASSLGQGTGELFF.

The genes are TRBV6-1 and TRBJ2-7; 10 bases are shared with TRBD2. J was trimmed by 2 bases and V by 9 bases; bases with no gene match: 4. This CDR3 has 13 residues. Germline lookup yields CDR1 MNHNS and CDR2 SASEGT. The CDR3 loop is CASLAGATYEQYF. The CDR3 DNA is TGTGCCAGTCTAGCGGGGGCCACCTACGAGCAGTACTTC.

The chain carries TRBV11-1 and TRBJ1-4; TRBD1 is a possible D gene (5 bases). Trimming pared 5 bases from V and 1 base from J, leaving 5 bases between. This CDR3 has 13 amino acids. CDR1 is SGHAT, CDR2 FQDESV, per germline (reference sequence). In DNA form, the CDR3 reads TGTGCCAGCAGCAGGGGAACTAATGAAAAACTGTTTTTT. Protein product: CASSRGTNEKLFF.

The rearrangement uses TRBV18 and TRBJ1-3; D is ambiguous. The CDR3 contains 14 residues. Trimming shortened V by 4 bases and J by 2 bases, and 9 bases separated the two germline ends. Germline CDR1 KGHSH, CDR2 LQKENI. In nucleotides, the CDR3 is TGTGCCAGCTCACGAGGGCAAGCTGGAAACACCATATATTTT. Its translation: CASSRGQAGNTIYF.

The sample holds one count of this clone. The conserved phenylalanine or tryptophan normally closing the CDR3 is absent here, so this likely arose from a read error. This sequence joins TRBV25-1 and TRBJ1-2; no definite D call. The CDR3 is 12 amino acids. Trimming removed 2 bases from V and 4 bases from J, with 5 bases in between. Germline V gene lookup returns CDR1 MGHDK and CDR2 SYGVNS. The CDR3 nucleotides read TGTGCCAGCAGTGAACGCGGCTATGGCTACACCTCC. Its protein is CASSERGYGYTS.

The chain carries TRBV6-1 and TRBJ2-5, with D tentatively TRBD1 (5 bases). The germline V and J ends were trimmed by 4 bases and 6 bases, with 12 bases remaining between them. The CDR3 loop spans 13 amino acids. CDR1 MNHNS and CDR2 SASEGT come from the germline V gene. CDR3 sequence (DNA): TGTGCCAGCAGTGGTCAGGGATACAAGACCCAGTACTTC. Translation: CASSGQGYKTQYF.